One sample yielded the 22 T cell receptor beta chains listed below, sequenced in a study of somatic mutations in cytotoxic T cells in rheumatoid arthritis (TCRdb year 2017). Library generation was performed with the immunoSEQ multiplex PCR assay. The table was pulled from immuneACCESS by TCRdb, which kept in-frame rearrangements only. Such tables lose some clones; where checked, under half of the loss comes from unresolved V genes, and the rest has no known cause. The sample includes 12,000 or so clones, with roughly 80% observed a single time. The ten most abundant clones make up 13% to 15% of the sample. The material sequenced was CD8+ T cells sorted from blood. These receptor sequences come from a man aged 50-60 years in good health.

This clone appeared once. The rearrangement joins TRBV7-3 to TRBJ2-3; a possible D gene is TRBD2 (6 bases). The V end was cut by 5 bases, the J end by 0 bases, with 12 bases between. This CDR3 has 15 amino acids. Per the germline V gene, CDR1 is SGHTA and CDR2 is FQGTGA. Written as DNA, the CDR3 is TGTGCCAGCAGCACCCATAGCGGTAGCACAGATACGCAGTATTTT. Its protein product is CASSTHSGSTDTQYF.

The V call is TRBV11-2, the J call TRBJ2-1; D unclear. The CDR3 runs 12 residues. Trimming cost V 2 bases and J 8 bases, with 7 bases left between them. CDR1 is SGHAT, CDR2 FQNNGV, per germline. The CDR3: CASSLSRHEQFF. For the CDR3, the DNA is TGTGCCAGCAGCTTAAGTAGGCATGAGCAGTTCTTC.

This chain connects TRBV15 to TRBJ2-1; 9 nucleotides agree with TRBD1. CDR1 is LNHNV, CDR2 YYDKDF, per germline (reference sequence). With 0 bases clipped from V and 2 bases from J, the junction kept 20 bases outside the gene matches. The CDR3 length is 22 residues. The CDR3 here is CATSRETYLVLDRDRAYNEQFF. CDR3 DNA: TGTGCCACCAGCAGAGAAACTTATCTCGTACTAGACCGGGACAGGGCCTACAATGAGCAGTTCTTC.

As DNA, the CDR3 is TGTGCCAGCAGCCCGGACGAAGGTCCCTCCTACAATGAGCAGTTCTTC. This sequence encodes CASSPDEGPSYNEQFF. The chain links TRBV7-9 to TRBJ2-1; no clear D. Germline V gene data show CDR1 as SEHNR and CDR2 as FQNEAQ (reference sequence). V lost 5 bases and J lost 0, with 14 bases in between. This CDR3 has 16 residues.

The chain combines TRBV9 with TRBJ2-6, with a tentative D call TRBD2 (6 bases). Germline V lookup: CDR1 SGDLS, CDR2 YYNGEE. Trimming removed 3 bases at V and 1 base at J, with 11 bases between. This CDR3 contains 16 residues. CDR3 sequence: CASSGGELSGANVLTF. CDR3 nucleotides: TGTGCCAGCAGCGGGGGGGAGTTATCTGGGGCCAACGTCCTGACTTTC.

The chain links TRBV5-1 to TRBJ1-1; no clear D gene. The CDR3 has 13 amino acids. The germline gives CDR1 SGHRS, CDR2 YFSETQ. The V gene lost 1 base and the J gene lost 1 base, with 5 bases spanning the gap. DNA of the CDR3: TGCGCCAGCAGCTTGTCCACGAACACTGAAGCTTTCTTT. This codes for CASSLSTNTEAFF.

V gene TRBV4-1 combines with J gene TRBJ2-1; 15 bases line up with TRBD2. The CDR3 totals 18 residues. The germline V gene encodes CDR1 MGHRA and CDR2 YSYEKL. V lost 4 bases, J lost 8 bases, and 12 bases stayed unmatched. The CDR3 is CASSPGLAGGLSSDEQFF. In DNA, the CDR3 is TGCGCCAGCAGCCCCGGACTAGCGGGGGGGCTTTCGTCCGATGAGCAGTTCTTC.

The V call is TRBV6-1, the J call TRBJ1-3; possibly TRBD1 for D (5 bases). The CDR3 is 16 residues long. V shed 1 base and J shed 5 bases, with 15 bases lying between them. The germline V gene encodes CDR1 MNHNS and CDR2 SASEGT. Here the CDR3 DNA reads TGTGCCAGCAGTGAAGGACGGGGCTCTGTTAGAAACACCATATATTTT. It translates to CASSEGRGSVRNTIYF.

The chain employs TRBV4-3 and TRBJ2-7, with 10 positions matching TRBD2. Per germline, CDR1 LGHNA and CDR2 YSLEER. V dropped 0 bases and J dropped 4; count of bases not matched to a gene: 6. There are 16 residues in the CDR3. The CDR3 reads CASSQDPTGLAYEQYF. In nucleotides, the CDR3 is TGCGCCAGCAGCCAAGACCCCACGGGACTAGCGTACGAGCAGTACTTC.

V is TRBV30 and J is TRBJ2-7; weak D call: TRBD1 (5 bases). This CDR3 contains 13 residues. Trimming took 2 bases from V and 6 from J, leaving 14 bases between them. Germline CDR1 reads GTSNPN; CDR2 reads SVGIG (reference sequence). The CDR3 region has the DNA TGTGCCTGGAGTAGCGTCAGGGCTCGCGAGCAGTACTTC. Amino acids: CAWSSVRAREQYF.

This rearrangement joins TRBV5-1 to TRBJ2-4; D is perhaps TRBD2 (6 bases). V lost 5 bases, J lost 8 bases, and 17 bases lay in between. This CDR3 contains 14 residues. Per the germline V gene, CDR1 is SGHRS and CDR2 is YFSETQ. CDR3 sequence (DNA): TGCGCCAGCAGAGAGGAGGGGATGGGGGACATTCAGTACTTC. This gives the protein CASREEGMGDIQYF.

The chain links TRBV7-9 to TRBJ1-4, with D perhaps matching TRBD1 (6 bases). The CDR3 extends over 15 amino acids. Germline V CDR1 and CDR2: SEHNR, FQNEAQ (reference sequence). Trimming stripped 7 bases from V and 8 bases from J, with 20 bases between. Here the CDR3 reads CASTPKRGGAEKLFF. For the CDR3, the DNA is TGTGCCAGCACCCCAAAGAGGGGGGGTGCCGAAAAACTGTTTTTT.

This chain connects TRBV28 to TRBJ2-2; 8 bases are a match to TRBD2. The CDR3 runs to 12 residues. Germline CDR1 is MDHEN and CDR2 is SYDVKM. Here the CDR3 reads CASGSVGGELFF. Written as DNA, the CDR3 is TGTGCGAGCGGGAGTGTCGGCGGGGAGCTGTTTTTT.

The rearrangement joins TRBV6-6 to TRBJ1-1; 7 bases fit TRBD1. CDR3 length: 12 amino acids. Trimming cost V 5 bases and J 8 bases; bases outside gene matches: 5. Germline loops: CDR1 MNHNY, CDR2 SVGAGI (reference sequence). The CDR3 loop reads CASSPGTVEAFF. The CDR3 region has the DNA TGTGCCAGCAGTCCAGGGACAGTAGAAGCTTTCTTT.

This clone was recorded a few times. The CDR3 DNA reads as TGTGCCAGCAGTTTACGACAGTGGGGTACTGAAGCTTTCTTT. Translation: CASSLRQWGTEAFF. The chain has TRBV27 and TRBJ1-1, with D perhaps matching TRBD1 (5 bases). Trimming cost V 2 bases and J 5 bases, with 12 bases left between them. The CDR3 totals 14 residues. Germline CDR1 MNHEY, CDR2 SMNVEV (reference sequence).

This chain connects TRBV5-1 to TRBJ1-1; D perhaps matches TRBD1 (5 bases). V lost 3 bases and J lost 5, with 14 bases in between. CDR3 size: 14 residues. CDR1 is SGHRS, CDR2 YFSETQ, per germline. CDR3: CASSSAGTRTEAFF. As DNA, the CDR3 is TGCGCCAGCAGCTCAGCAGGGACTAGGACTGAAGCTTTCTTT. Complete variable domain (other parts from reference TRBV5-1 and TRBJ1-1): KAGVTQTPRYLIKTRGQQVTLSCSPISGHRSVSWYQQTPGQGLQFLFEYFSETQRNKGNFPGRFSGRQFSNSRSEMNVSTLELGDSALYLCASSSAGTRTEAFFGQGTRLTVV.

V usage is TRBV19 and J usage is TRBJ1-1, with 7 bases fitting TRBD1. CDR1 is LNHDA and CDR2 is SQIVND in the germline V gene (reference sequence). This CDR3 spans 14 amino acids. The J segment lost 0 bases and the V segment lost 3 bases, leaving 1 base of the junction unmatched. The CDR3 region is CASSIGQVNTEAFF. CDR3 DNA sequence: TGTGCCAGTAGTATCGGACAGGTGAACACTGAAGCTTTCTTT.

The V call is TRBV5-1, the J call TRBJ2-4, with 7 bases aligning to TRBD1. The junction had 7 bases not matched to a gene; V was cut back by 4 bases and J by 0 bases. Germline V gives CDR1 SGHRS, CDR2 YFSETQ. CDR3 length: 16 amino acids. CDR3 nucleotide sequence: TGCGCCAGCAGCCTAGGGACAGAAGTAGCCAAAAACATTCAGTACTTC. It translates to CASSLGTEVAKNIQYF.

The chain employs TRBV7-2 and TRBJ2-7; D call uncertain. This CDR3 region has 15 residues. With 1 base removed from V and 3 bases from J, the gap between germline ends came to 13 bases. Germline CDR1 and CDR2: SGHTA and FQGNSA. Written as DNA, the CDR3 is TGTGCCAGCAGCTTAGTTTCTGTAACAGTCTACGAGCAGTACTTC. The encoded protein is CASSLVSVTVYEQYF.

This chain connects TRBV10-2 to TRBJ2-4; D remains unclear. From germline, CDR1 is WSHSY and CDR2 SAAADI. The CDR3 runs to 13 residues. V lost 3 bases, J lost 1 base, and 4 bases lay in between. CDR3 DNA sequence: TGCGCCAGCAGTGACCGGGCCAAAAACATTCAGTACTTC. It translates to CASSDRAKNIQYF.

This rearrangement joins TRBV7-9 to TRBJ2-2, with a weak D call TRBD2 (5 bases). This CDR3 comprises 15 residues. V gave up 1 base and J gave up 2 bases, with 8 bases separating them. Germline CDR1 is SEHNR and CDR2 is FQNEAQ (reference sequence). The CDR3 is CASSLGLFNTGELFF. The CDR3 DNA follows: TGTGCCAGCAGCTTAGGACTATTTAACACCGGGGAGCTGTTTTTT.

V usage is TRBV5-1 and J usage is TRBJ2-1; D might be TRBD2 (6 bases). The V and J ends lost 3 bases and 10 bases respectively, with 14 bases between them. Germline V gene sequence: CDR1 SGHRS, CDR2 YFSETQ. This CDR3 contains 13 residues. This CDR3 is CASSWDSTTEQFF. CDR3 bases: TGCGCCAGCAGCTGGGACTCTACCACCGAGCAGTTCTTC.